This TCR beta chain was observed in a study of post-analysis software for immune sequencing data. In the study overall: Relapsing-remitting, secondary progressive and progressive-relapsing multiple sclerosis were all included among the disease courses.

This clonotype was seen a few times. Its antigen remains unidentified. Study results and caveats: The authors found that F measure strongly co-clustered same-batch samples. In patients, about 5 TRBV segments were more frequent than in controls, with TRBV5-6, TRBV5-1 and TRBV20-1 among them. Compared against controls, patients with multiple sclerosis displayed significantly lower normalized Chao1 diversity.

Prepared libraries of TCR beta cDNA carried unique molecular identifiers. T cells, roughly 1 to 10 million of them, yielded approximately 530,000 cDNA molecules. TCRdb used MiXCR to reprocess the PCR reads, holding one entry per CDR3 protein. The profile shows 740,000 or so distinct CDR3 sequences, approximately 57% of them singletons. The CDR3 loop spans 16 amino acids. Germline V gene sequence: CDR1 LGHNA, CDR2 YNFKEQ. V was pared by 0 bases and J by 5 bases, with 7 bases of the junction left unmatched. Material for sequencing was blood. The TCR sequence derives from a girl aged 5-17 years with multiple sclerosis. The rearrangement links TRBV4-2 to TRBJ2-3; 8 positions match TRBD2. CDR3 in amino acids: CASSQELAGFRDTQYF. The CDR3 DNA follows: TGTGCCAGCAGCCAAGAATTAGCGGGGTTTAGAGATACGCAGTATTTT.